The 32 T cell receptor beta chains listed next were all sequenced from one sample in a study of T and B cells in COVID-19 patients. Multiplex PCR with BIOMED2 TRB-A/B primer pools amplified TRB rearrangements. A single record per CDR3 protein comes from TCRdb applying MiXCR to the multiplex PCR reads. There are approximately 10,000 distinct CDR3 sequences in the sample; almost 30% occur only once, and about 30% lies in the top ten. From blood, about 230-500 ng of genomic DNA served as TRB template. The sequencing sample was made of blood. All receptors derive from a human donor who had recovered from COVID-19.

A note on this clonotype: A read error may produce the germline difference seen at one junction end. The CDR3 sequence: CASSQEVSGDEQFF. The CDR3 nucleotides read TGCGCCAGCAGCCAAGAAGTTTCGGGGGATGAGCAGTTCTTC. The genes are TRBV5-4 and TRBJ2-1; weak D call: TRBD2 (6 bases). This CDR3 is built from 14 residues. CDR1 is SGHNT, CDR2 YYREEE, per germline (reference sequence).

The J gene is TRBJ2-7, the V gene TRBV6-6; 9 bases align to TRBD1. Germline V lookup: CDR1 MNHNY, CDR2 SVGAGI (reference sequence). V shed 5 bases and J 7 bases; nucleotides not matched to a gene: 15. The CDR3 contains 16 residues. CDR3 sequence (DNA): TGTGCCAGCAGTCCACCGGGGGACAGGGCAAGGACAGAGCAGTACGTC. Its protein product is CASSPPGDRARTEQYV.

V and J are TRBV5-6 and TRBJ2-1; no clear D gene. Germline V CDR1 and CDR2: SGHDT, YYEEEE. V lost 2 bases, J lost 0 bases, and 15 bases lay in between. The CDR3 runs to 17 residues. The chain's CDR3 is CASSFSGKQLSYNEQFF. CDR3 in DNA: TGTGCCAGCAGCTTCTCTGGGAAGCAACTCTCCTACAATGAGCAGTTCTTC.

V usage is TRBV18 and J usage is TRBJ1-4; D remains unclear. Deletions cut 5 bases from V and 7 bases from J, with 11 bases between. CDR1 and CDR2 from the germline V gene are KGHSH and LQKENI. This CDR3 comprises 13 residues. The CDR3 spells CASSNNLPEKLFF. CDR3 DNA sequence: TGTGCCAGCTCAAATAATCTACCTGAAAAACTGTTTTTT. The entire variable domain, with the rest obtained from reference TRBV18 and TRBJ1-4, is as follows: NAGVMQNPRHLVRRRGQEARLRCSPMKGHSHVYWYRQLPEEGLKFMVYLQKENIIDESGMPKERFSAEFPKEGPSILRIQQVVRGDSAAYFCASSNNLPEKLFFGSGTQLSVL.

The chain has TRBV7-2 and TRBJ2-7; 9 nucleotides agree with TRBD2. V dropped 2 bases and J dropped 2; count of bases not matched to a gene: 4. Germline CDR1 reads SGHTA; CDR2 reads FQGNSA. The CDR3 extends over 15 amino acids. The CDR3 nucleotides are TGTGCCAGCAGCTTACGGGCTAGCGGGGCCTACGAGCAGTACGTC. This gives the protein CASSLRASGAYEQYV.

This clonotype was seen only a few times. The rearrangement links TRBV30 to TRBJ2-2; no clear D gene. The germline CDR1 and CDR2 sequences are GTSNPN and SVGIG (reference sequence). The CDR3 has 17 amino acids. The V end was cut by 1 base, the J end by 3 bases, with 18 bases between. The CDR3 coding sequence is TGTGCCTGGAGTGATCGGTTTTTAGGGTACGACACCGGGGAGCTGTTTTTT. It specifies CAWSDRFLGYDTGELFF.

This clonotype was counted many times. V usage is TRBV6-6 and J usage is TRBJ2-5; tentatively, D is TRBD2 (6 bases). Germline-derived CDR1 and CDR2 are MNHNY and SVGAGI (reference sequence). V was trimmed by 0 bases and J by 6 bases, leaving 11 bases between them. This CDR3 has 14 residues. The CDR3 DNA reads TGTGCCAGCAGTTACTCGGAGGGCGCAAAGACCCAGTACTTC. Amino acids: CASSYSEGAKTQYF.

This clonotype is deemed medium-sized (0.01 to 0.1%). This chain links TRBV29-1 with TRBJ2-3; 12 positions match TRBD2. V was clipped by 4 bases and J by 2 bases; unmatched bases: 10. Germline-derived CDR1 and CDR2 are SQVTM and ANQGSEA. The CDR3 runs to 17 residues. In nucleotides, the CDR3 is TGCAGCGTTGGTGGCACTAGCGGGAGGTCTTTCACAGATACGCAGTATTTT. Translating gives CSVGGTSGRSFTDTQYF.

This clonotype came up a few times. The V and J genes are TRBV27 and TRBJ1-5; no firm D call. The CDR3 sequence is 15 residues long. Germline V gene lookup returns CDR1 MNHEY and CDR2 SMNVEV (reference sequence). The V end lost 2 bases, the J end lost 3 bases, and 11 bases lay between the germline ends. CDR3 sequence (DNA): TGTGCCAGCAGTTTAAAAGGACGGCCCAATCAGCCCCAGCATTTT. Its protein is CASSLKGRPNQPQHF.

This chain's CDR3 is CATSAPRTSRHEQFF. The CDR3 DNA reads TGTGCCACCAGCGCCCCTCGGACTAGCCGGCATGAGCAGTTCTTC. The J gene is TRBJ2-1, the V gene TRBV24-1, with 8 bases lining up with TRBD2. Trimming at V came to 7 bases and at J to 8 bases, leaving 12 bases not matched to a gene. The CDR3 runs to 15 residues. Germline assignment: CDR1 KGHDR and CDR2 SFDVKD.

The chain combines TRBV6-5 with TRBJ1-5; 8 bases agree with TRBD1. Germline V gene sequence: CDR1 MNHEY, CDR2 SVGAGI. V trimming: 6 bases; J trimming: 1 base; junction bases outside the gene matches: 8. This CDR3 is 16 amino acids long. The CDR3 nucleotides are TGTGCCAGCAGCCTCCGGACAGGGAGAAGCAATCAGCCCCAGCATTTT. Translated: CASSLRTGRSNQPQHF.

The chain has TRBV30 and TRBJ2-1; TRBD2 aligns across 8 bases. V lost 1 base, J lost 5 bases, and 7 bases stayed unmatched. The CDR3 spans 15 residues. Per germline, CDR1 GTSNPN and CDR2 SVGIG (reference sequence). The CDR3 loop is CAWSGVGTRNNEQFF. The CDR3, as DNA: TGTGCCTGGAGTGGAGTGGGGACTAGGAACAATGAGCAGTTCTTC.

Only a few counts were recorded for this clonotype. The genes are TRBV6-2 or TRBV6-3 and TRBJ2-3; the D is unclear. Germline values: CDR1 MNHEY, CDR2 SVGEGT. V was pared by 2 bases and J by 5 bases, with 5 bases between. This CDR3 has 12 residues. The CDR3 region has the DNA TGTGCCAGCAGTTACCTTGGAGATACGCAGTATTTT. Its translation: CASSYLGDTQYF.

This clonotype was seen a handful of times. V is TRBV6-2 or TRBV6-3 and J is TRBJ2-7; D gene unclear. V shed 2 bases and J shed 2 bases, with 4 bases lying between them. The V gene's germline CDR1 is MNHEY and CDR2 SVGEGT. This CDR3 has 12 amino acids. The CDR3 is CASSYPTYEQYF. CDR3 nucleotides: TGTGCCAGCAGTTACCCGACCTACGAGCAGTACTTC.

The chain recombines TRBV5-5 with TRBJ1-6; D uncertain. Trimming took 9 bases from V and 2 from J, leaving 15 bases between them. In germline, CDR1 is SGHKS, CDR2 YYEKEE (reference sequence). This CDR3 has 15 residues. The CDR3, as DNA: TGTGCCACCACCTCGGTGGCAGCCTATAATTCACCCCTCCACTTT. Residues: CATTSVAAYNSPLHF.

In its sample, this clonotype ranks as medium-sized. The DNA of the CDR3 is TGTGCCAGTATAGAGCGGGGGACAAATGAGCAGTTCTTC. As protein: CASIERGTNEQFF. V gene TRBV19 combines with J gene TRBJ2-1; 8 bases are a match to TRBD2. This CDR3 spans 13 amino acids. The junction had 6 bases not matched to a gene; V was cut back by 7 bases and J by 7 bases. The germline V gene encodes CDR1 LNHDA and CDR2 SQIVND (reference sequence). Filled out from reference TRBV19 and TRBJ2-1, the complete variable domain reads DGGITQSPKYLFRKEGQNVTLSCEQNLNHDAMYWYRQDPGQGLRLIYYSQIVNDFQKGDIAEGYSVSREKKESFPLTVTSAQKNPTAFYLCASIERGTNEQFFGPGTRLTVL.

This clonotype came up many times. J is TRBJ2-5 and V is TRBV11-3; TRBD2 agrees at 10 bases. The CDR3 sequence is 17 residues long. In germline, CDR1 is SGHNT, CDR2 YENEEA. J was trimmed by 1 base and V by 3 bases; bases with no gene match: 8. The CDR3 spells CASSFGGSGRAQETQYF. DNA for the CDR3: TGTGCCAGCAGCTTCGGGGGGAGCGGGAGGGCCCAAGAGACCCAGTACTTC. Using reference TRBV11-3 and TRBJ2-5 for the parts outside the CDR3, the full variable domain is EAGVVQSPRYKIIEKKQPVAFWCNPISGHNTLYWYLQNLGQGPELLIRYENEEAVDDSQLPKDRFSAERLKGVDSTLKIQPAELGDSAVYLCASSFGGSGRAQETQYFGPGTRLLVL.

The chain joins TRBV5-1 to TRBJ2-3; D call uncertain. V was shortened by 3 bases and J by 0 bases, with 5 bases between the two germline ends. The germline gives CDR1 SGHRS, CDR2 YFSETQ. The CDR3 has 13 amino acids. The CDR3 nucleotides read TGCGCCAGCAGCTCCCCTAGCACAGATACGCAGTATTTT. The encoded protein is CASSSPSTDTQYF. Using reference TRBV5-1 and TRBJ2-3 for the parts outside the CDR3, the full variable domain is KAGVTQTPRYLIKTRGQQVTLSCSPISGHRSVSWYQQTPGQGLQFLFEYFSETQRNKGNFPGRFSGRQFSNSRSEMNVSTLELGDSALYLCASSSPSTDTQYFGPGTRLTVL.

This clonotype was found a few times. The V and J genes are TRBV15 and TRBJ1-2; unclear D gene. Germline CDR1 reads LNHNV; CDR2 reads YYDKDF (reference sequence). V was pared by 3 bases and J by 2 bases, with 16 bases between. The CDR3 extends over 16 amino acids. Here the CDR3 DNA reads TGTGCCACCAGCAGGGCCATCGCCAGGTGGAACTATGGCTACACCTTC. This codes for CATSRAIARWNYGYTF. Full variable domain (missing parts from reference TRBV15 and TRBJ1-2): DAMVIQNPRYQVTQFGKPVTLSCSQTLNHNVMYWYQQKSSQAPKLLFHYYDKDFNNEADTPDNFQSRRPNTSFCFLDIRSPGLGDTAMYLCATSRAIARWNYGYTFGSGTRLTVV.

The CDR3 here is CASSDGVYGYTF. The CDR3 bases are TGTGCCAGCAGTGACGGAGTCTATGGCTACACCTTC. The chain has TRBV6-5 and TRBJ1-2; D is uncertain. The CDR3 length is 12 residues. Deletions cut 5 bases from V and 4 bases from J, with 8 bases between. Germline CDR1 and CDR2: MNHEY and SVGAGI.

In this sample, this clonotype turned up many times. The chain combines TRBV11-3 with TRBJ1-3; 8 nucleotides agree with TRBD1. Germline trimming cut 1 base from V and 0 bases from J; bases unmatched to any gene: 5. CDR1 SGHNT and CDR2 YENEEA come from the germline V gene. CDR3 length equals 17 residues. Here the CDR3 reads CASSLADRGVSGNTIYF. In DNA, the CDR3 is TGTGCCAGCAGCTTAGCCGACAGGGGAGTCTCTGGAAACACCATATATTTT.

This clonotype was counted between two and nine times. CDR3 protein: CSAKRLVGGEQFF. CDR3 nucleotides: TGCAGTGCAAAAAGACTAGTAGGCGGTGAGCAGTTCTTC. V and J are TRBV20-1 and TRBJ2-1; possibly TRBD2 for D (6 bases). V was trimmed by 6 bases and J by 9 bases, leaving 18 bases between them. There are 13 residues in the CDR3. CDR1 is DFQATT, CDR2 SNEGSKA, per germline (reference sequence).

The chain joins TRBV6-5 to TRBJ1-3; TRBD1 aligns across 7 bases. Germline V CDR1 and CDR2: MNHEY, SVGAGI. CDR3 size: 17 residues. The junction had 8 bases not matched to a gene; V was cut back by 3 bases and J by 0 bases. In nucleotides, the CDR3 is TGTGCCAGCAGTTATCTCCCGGGACAGACCTCTGGAAACACCATATATTTT. Protein: CASSYLPGQTSGNTIYF.

This clonotype qualifies as medium-sized. The chain couples TRBV19 to TRBJ1-4; 8 nucleotides align to TRBD1. The germline gives CDR1 LNHDA, CDR2 SQIVND (reference sequence). The V and J ends lost 6 bases and 7 bases, in that order; junction bases with no gene match: 4. There are 13 residues in the CDR3. CDR3 protein: CASRDRETEKLFF. Here the CDR3 DNA reads TGTGCCAGTAGGGACAGGGAAACTGAAAAACTGTTTTTT. The full variable domain, its missing parts supplied by reference TRBV19 and TRBJ1-4, is DGGITQSPKYLFRKEGQNVTLSCEQNLNHDAMYWYRQDPGQGLRLIYYSQIVNDFQKGDIAEGYSVSREKKESFPLTVTSAQKNPTAFYLCASRDRETEKLFFGSGTQLSVL.

This clonotype has ten or more counts. The V call is TRBV6-6, the J call TRBJ1-6; D gene uncertain. The V gene lost 6 bases and the J gene lost 8 bases, with 14 bases spanning the gap. Germline V gene sequence: CDR1 MNHNY, CDR2 SVGAGI (reference sequence). The CDR3 has 14 residues. This chain's CDR3 is CASRSKVVDSPLHF. DNA for the CDR3: TGTGCCAGCAGATCGAAGGTAGTAGATTCACCCCTCCACTTT.

This clonotype has at least ten counts. The rearrangement links TRBV6-6 to TRBJ1-1, with unresolved D. This CDR3 has 10 residues. The germline CDR1 and CDR2 sequences are MNHNY and SVGAGI (reference sequence). Trimming left V 8 bases short and J 3 bases short, with 4 bases between. The CDR3 protein is CASGDTEAFF. The CDR3, as DNA: TGTGCCAGCGGAGACACTGAAGCTTTCTTT.

A single count supports this clonotype. J is TRBJ2-2 and V is TRBV7-2; D may be TRBD1 (5 bases). V was clipped by 2 bases and J by 5 bases, with 12 bases between them. Germline lookup yields CDR1 SGHTA and CDR2 FQGNSA. The CDR3 totals 15 residues. CDR3 protein: CASSLSQGMTGELFF. The CDR3 region has the DNA TGTGCCAGCAGCTTAAGTCAGGGAATGACCGGGGAGCTGTTTTTT.

This clonotype is medium-sized within its sample. The chain combines TRBV19 with TRBJ2-7; D gene ambiguous. Between the trimmed V and J ends, which lost 1 base and 3 bases, there was a span of 7 bases. CDR1 LNHDA and CDR2 SQIVND come from the germline V gene (reference sequence). This CDR3 comprises 13 residues. The CDR3 DNA is TGTGCCAGTAGTATAGGTGGGCACTACGAGCAGTACTTC. This translates into CASSIGGHYEQYF. Filled out from reference TRBV19 and TRBJ2-7, the complete variable domain reads DGGITQSPKYLFRKEGQNVTLSCEQNLNHDAMYWYRQDPGQGLRLIYYSQIVNDFQKGDIAEGYSVSREKKESFPLTVTSAQKNPTAFYLCASSIGGHYEQYFGPGTRLTVT.

Comments on this clonotype: One base away lies a much larger clone, so this may be a sequencing read error. This chain uses TRBV6-5 with TRBJ2-5; TRBD2 agrees at 8 bases. The germline V gene has CDR1 MNHEY and CDR2 SVGAGI. CDR3 length: 13 amino acids. The trim removed 8 bases at V and 7 bases at J, leaving 9 bases unmatched. The CDR3 spells CASREAGVSTQYF. DNA for the CDR3: TGTGCCAGCCGAGAAGCGGGAGTTTCGACCCAGTACTTC.

This chain connects TRBV12-3 or TRBV12-4 to TRBJ1-4; 8 positions agree with TRBD1. Trimming removed 6 bases from V and 8 bases from J; junction bases left unmatched: 11. CDR3 length: 15 residues. The CDR3 here is CASRAGQGKTEKLFF. CDR3 DNA: TGTGCCAGCAGAGCCGGACAGGGAAAGACAGAAAAACTGTTTTTT.

In its sample, this clonotype was seen many times. The J gene is TRBJ2-7, the V gene TRBV5-4; TRBD1 matches 7 bases. Trimming cost V 10 bases and J 7 bases; bases outside gene matches: 2. The germline V gene has CDR1 SGHNT and CDR2 YYREEE (reference sequence). CDR3 size: 9 residues. CDR3 in DNA: TGTGCCGGACAGGAGGAGCAGTACGTC. It translates to CAGQEEQYV.

This chain uses TRBV5-6 with TRBJ1-2; maybe TRBD1 (5 bases). CDR3 length: 14 residues. The V gene's germline CDR1 is SGHDT and CDR2 YYEEEE. V gave up 0 bases and J gave up 4 bases, with 10 bases separating them. CDR3 bases: TGTGCCAGCAGCTTGGGAGGGGAAGGCTATGGCTACACCTTC. It specifies CASSLGGEGYGYTF.